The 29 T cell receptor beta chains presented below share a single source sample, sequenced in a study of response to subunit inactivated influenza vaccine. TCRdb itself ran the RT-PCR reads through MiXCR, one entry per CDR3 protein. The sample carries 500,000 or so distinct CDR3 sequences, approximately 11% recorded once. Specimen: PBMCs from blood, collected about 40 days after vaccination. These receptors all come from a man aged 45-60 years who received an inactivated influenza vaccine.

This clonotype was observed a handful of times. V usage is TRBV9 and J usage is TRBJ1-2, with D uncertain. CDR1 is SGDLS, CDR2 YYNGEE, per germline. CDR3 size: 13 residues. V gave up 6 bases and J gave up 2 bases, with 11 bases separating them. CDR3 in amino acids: CASNEGRNYGYTF. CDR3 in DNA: TGTGCCAGCAACGAAGGGAGAAACTATGGCTACACCTTC.

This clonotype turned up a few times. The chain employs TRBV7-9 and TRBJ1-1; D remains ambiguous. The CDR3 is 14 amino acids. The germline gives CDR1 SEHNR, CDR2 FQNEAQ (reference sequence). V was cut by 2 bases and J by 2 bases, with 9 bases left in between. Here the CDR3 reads CASSLLVGNTEAFF. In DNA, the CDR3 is TGTGCCAGCAGCTTACTAGTCGGAAACACTGAAGCTTTCTTT.

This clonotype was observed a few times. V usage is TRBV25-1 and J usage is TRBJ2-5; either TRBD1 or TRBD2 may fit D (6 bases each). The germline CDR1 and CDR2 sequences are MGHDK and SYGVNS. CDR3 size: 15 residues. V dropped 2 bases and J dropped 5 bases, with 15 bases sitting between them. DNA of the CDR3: TGTGCCAGCAGTGAACTTGGGGGCGCGGGGGAGACCCAGTACTTC. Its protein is CASSELGGAGETQYF. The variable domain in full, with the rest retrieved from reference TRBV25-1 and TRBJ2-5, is EADIYQTPRYLVIGTGKKITLECSQTMGHDKMYWYQQDPGMELHLIHYSYGVNSTEKGDLSSESTVSRIRTEHFPLTLESARPSHTSQYLCASSELGGAGETQYFGPGTRLLVL.

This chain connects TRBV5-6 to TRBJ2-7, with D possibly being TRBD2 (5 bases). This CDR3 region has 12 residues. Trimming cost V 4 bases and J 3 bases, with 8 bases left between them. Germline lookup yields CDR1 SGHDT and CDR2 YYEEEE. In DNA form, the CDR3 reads TGTGCCAGCAGCCGGGAATACTACGAGCAGTACTTC. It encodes CASSREYYEQYF.

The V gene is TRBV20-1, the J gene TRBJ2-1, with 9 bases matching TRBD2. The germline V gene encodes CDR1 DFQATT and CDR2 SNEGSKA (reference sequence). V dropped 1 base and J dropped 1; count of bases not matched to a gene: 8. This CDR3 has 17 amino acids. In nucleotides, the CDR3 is TGCAGTGCTAGAGGGGGAGGACTAGCGCATTCCTACAATGAGCAGTTCTTC. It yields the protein CSARGGGLAHSYNEQFF.

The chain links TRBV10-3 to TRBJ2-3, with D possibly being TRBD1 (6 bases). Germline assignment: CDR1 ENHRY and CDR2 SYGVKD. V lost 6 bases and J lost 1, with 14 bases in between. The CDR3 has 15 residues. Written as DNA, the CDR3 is TGTGCCATCAGCCCCCGGGACACCCGCACAGATACGCAGTATTTT. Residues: CAISPRDTRTDTQYF.

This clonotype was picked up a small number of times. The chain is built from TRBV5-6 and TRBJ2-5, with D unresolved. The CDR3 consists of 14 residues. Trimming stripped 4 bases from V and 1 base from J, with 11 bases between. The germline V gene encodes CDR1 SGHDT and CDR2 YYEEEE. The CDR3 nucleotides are TGTGCCAGCAGCCTCAGTAGGACCCAAGAGACCCAGTACTTC. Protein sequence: CASSLSRTQETQYF. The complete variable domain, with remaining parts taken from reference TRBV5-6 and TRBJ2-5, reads DAGVTQSPTHLIKTRGQQVTLRCSPKSGHDTVSWYQQALGQGPQFIFQYYEEEERQRGNFPDRFSGHQFPNYSSELNVNALLLGDSALYLCASSLSRTQETQYFGPGTRLLVL.

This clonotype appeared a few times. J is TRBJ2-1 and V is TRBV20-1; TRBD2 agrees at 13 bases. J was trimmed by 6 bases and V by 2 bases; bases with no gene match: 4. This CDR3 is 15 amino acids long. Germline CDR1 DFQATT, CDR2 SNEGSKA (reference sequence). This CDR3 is CSARLRLAGGNEQFF. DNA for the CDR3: TGCAGTGCTAGACTCCGACTAGCGGGAGGCAATGAGCAGTTCTTC.

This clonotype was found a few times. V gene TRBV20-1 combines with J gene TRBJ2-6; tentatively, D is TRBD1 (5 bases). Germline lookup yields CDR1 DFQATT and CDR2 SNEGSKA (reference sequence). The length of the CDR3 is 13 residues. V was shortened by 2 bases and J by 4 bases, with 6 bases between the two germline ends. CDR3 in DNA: TGCAGTGCTAGACAGGGCGGGGCCAACGTCCTGACTTTC. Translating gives CSARQGGANVLTF.

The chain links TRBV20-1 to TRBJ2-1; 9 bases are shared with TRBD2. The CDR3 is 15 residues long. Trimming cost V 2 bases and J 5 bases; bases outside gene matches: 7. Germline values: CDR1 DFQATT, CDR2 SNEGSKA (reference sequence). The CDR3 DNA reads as TGCAGTGCTAGAATAGCTAGCGGGAACAACAATGAGCAGTTCTTC. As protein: CSARIASGNNNEQFF.

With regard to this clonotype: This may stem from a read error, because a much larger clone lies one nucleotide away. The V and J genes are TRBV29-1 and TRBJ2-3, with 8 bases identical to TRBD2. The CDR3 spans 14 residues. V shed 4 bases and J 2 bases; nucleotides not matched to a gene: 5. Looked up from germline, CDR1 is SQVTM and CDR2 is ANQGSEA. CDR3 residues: CSVVRGGYTDTQYF. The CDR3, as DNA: TGCAGCGTTGTTCGCGGGGGGTACACAGATACGCAGTATTTT.

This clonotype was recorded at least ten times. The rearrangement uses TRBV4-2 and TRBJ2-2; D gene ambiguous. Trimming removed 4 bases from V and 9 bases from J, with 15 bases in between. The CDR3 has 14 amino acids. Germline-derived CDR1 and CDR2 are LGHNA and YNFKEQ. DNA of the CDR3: TGTGCCAGCAGCCCCACCGGTTCTTTAAGGGAGCTGTTTTTT. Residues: CASSPTGSLRELFF.

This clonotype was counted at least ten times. Written as DNA, the CDR3 is TGCAGCGGTGGACAGATGAACACTGAAGCTTTCTTT. Protein product: CSGGQMNTEAFF. The chain combines TRBV29-1 with TRBJ1-1, with a weak D call TRBD1 (6 bases). In germline, CDR1 is SQVTM, CDR2 ANQGSEA. V was trimmed by 7 bases and J by 0 bases, leaving 9 bases between them. The CDR3 runs 12 residues.

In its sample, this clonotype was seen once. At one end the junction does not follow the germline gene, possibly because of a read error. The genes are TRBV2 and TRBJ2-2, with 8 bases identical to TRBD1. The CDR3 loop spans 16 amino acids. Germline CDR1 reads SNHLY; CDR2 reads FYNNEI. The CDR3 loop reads CASSEGQGTNTGELFF. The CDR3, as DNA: TGTGCCAGCAGTGAAGGACAGGGGACGAATACCGGGGAGCTGTTTTTT.

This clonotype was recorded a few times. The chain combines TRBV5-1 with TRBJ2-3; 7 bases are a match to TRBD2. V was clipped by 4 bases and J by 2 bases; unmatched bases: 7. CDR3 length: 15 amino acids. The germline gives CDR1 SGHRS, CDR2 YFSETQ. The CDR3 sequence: CASSPGAGSTDTQYF. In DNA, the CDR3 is TGCGCCAGCAGCCCGGGAGCGGGGTCCACAGATACGCAGTATTTT.

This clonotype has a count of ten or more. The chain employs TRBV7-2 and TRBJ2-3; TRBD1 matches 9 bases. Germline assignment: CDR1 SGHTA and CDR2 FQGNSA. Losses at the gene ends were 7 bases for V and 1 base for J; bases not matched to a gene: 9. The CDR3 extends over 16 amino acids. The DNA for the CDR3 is TGTGCCAGCACAAGGGGGACAGGGTTCCGCACAGATACGCAGTATTTT. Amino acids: CASTRGTGFRTDTQYF.

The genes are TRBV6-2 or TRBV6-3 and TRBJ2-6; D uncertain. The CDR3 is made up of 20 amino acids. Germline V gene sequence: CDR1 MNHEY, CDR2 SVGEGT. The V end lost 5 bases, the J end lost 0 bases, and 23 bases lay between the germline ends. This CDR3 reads CASSPFPQLRVHSGANVLTF. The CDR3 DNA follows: TGTGCCAGCAGTCCTTTCCCTCAGCTGCGTGTCCACTCTGGGGCCAACGTCCTGACTTTC.

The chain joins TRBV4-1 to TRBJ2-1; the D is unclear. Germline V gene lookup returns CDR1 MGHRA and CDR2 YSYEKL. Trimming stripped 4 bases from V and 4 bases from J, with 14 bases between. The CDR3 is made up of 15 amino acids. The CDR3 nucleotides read TGCGCCAGCAGCCCCACCATGAGCCGATACAATGAGCAGTTCTTC. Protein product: CASSPTMSRYNEQFF.

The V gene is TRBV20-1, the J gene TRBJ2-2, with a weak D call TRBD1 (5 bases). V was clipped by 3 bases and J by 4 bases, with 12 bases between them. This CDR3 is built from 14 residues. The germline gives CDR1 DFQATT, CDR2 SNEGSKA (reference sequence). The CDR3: CSARKSGSTGELFF. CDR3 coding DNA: TGCAGTGCTAGGAAATCAGGGTCCACCGGGGAGCTGTTTTTT.

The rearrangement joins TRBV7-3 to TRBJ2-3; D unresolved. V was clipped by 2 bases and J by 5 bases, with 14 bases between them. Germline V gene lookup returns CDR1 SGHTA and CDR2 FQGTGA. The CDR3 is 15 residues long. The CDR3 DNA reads TGTGCCAGCAGCTTATACCACAGTCAAGGAGATACGCAGTATTTT. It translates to CASSLYHSQGDTQYF.

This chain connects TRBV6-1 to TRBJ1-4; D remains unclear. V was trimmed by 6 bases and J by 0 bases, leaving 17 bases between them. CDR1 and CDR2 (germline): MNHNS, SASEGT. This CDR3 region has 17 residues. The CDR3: CASSPRGRTTTNEKLFF. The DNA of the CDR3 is TGTGCCAGCAGCCCCCGCGGGCGGACTACAACTAATGAAAAACTGTTTTTT.

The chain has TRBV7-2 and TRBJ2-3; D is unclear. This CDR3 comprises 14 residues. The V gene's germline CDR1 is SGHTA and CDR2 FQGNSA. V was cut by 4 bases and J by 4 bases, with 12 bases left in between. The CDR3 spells CASSSPMIADTQYF. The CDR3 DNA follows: TGTGCCAGCAGCTCCCCAATGATCGCAGATACGCAGTATTTT.

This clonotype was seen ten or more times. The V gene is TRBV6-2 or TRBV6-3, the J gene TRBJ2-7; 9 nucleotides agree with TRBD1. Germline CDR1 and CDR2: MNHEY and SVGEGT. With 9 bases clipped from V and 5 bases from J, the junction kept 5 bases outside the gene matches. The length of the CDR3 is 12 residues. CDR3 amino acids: CASKDRGDEQYF. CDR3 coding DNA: TGTGCCAGTAAGGACAGGGGCGACGAGCAGTACTTC.

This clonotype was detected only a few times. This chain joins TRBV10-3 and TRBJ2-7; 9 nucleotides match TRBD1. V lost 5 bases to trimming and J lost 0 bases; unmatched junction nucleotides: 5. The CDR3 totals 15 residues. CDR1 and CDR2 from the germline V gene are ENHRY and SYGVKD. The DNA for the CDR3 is TGTGCCATCAGTCTTACGGGACAGGGCTCCTACGAGCAGTACTTC. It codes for CAISLTGQGSYEQYF.

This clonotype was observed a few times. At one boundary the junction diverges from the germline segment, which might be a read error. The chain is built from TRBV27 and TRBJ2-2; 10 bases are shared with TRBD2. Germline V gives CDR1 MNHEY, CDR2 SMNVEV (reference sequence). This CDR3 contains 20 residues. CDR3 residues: CTSSLSTVPAGGPSTGELFF. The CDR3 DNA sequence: TGCACCAGCAGTTTATCCACAGTGCCAGCGGGAGGGCCGAGCACCGGGGAGCTGTTTTTT.

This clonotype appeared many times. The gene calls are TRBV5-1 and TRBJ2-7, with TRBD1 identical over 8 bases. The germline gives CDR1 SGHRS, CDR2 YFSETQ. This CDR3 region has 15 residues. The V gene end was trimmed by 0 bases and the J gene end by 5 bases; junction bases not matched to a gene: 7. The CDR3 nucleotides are TGCGCCAGCAGCTTGGGTTGGACAGGGACGGACGAGCAGTACTTC. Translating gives CASSLGWTGTDEQYF. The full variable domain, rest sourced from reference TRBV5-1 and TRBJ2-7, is KAGVTQTPRYLIKTRGQQVTLSCSPISGHRSVSWYQQTPGQGLQFLFEYFSETQRNKGNFPGRFSGRQFSNSRSEMNVSTLELGDSALYLCASSLGWTGTDEQYFGPGTRLTVT.

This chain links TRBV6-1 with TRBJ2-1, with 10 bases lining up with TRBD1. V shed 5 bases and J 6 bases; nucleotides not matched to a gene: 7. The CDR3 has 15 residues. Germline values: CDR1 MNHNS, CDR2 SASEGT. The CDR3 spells CASSTTGGVANEQFF. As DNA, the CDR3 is TGTGCCAGCAGTACGACAGGGGGCGTAGCCAATGAGCAGTTCTTC.

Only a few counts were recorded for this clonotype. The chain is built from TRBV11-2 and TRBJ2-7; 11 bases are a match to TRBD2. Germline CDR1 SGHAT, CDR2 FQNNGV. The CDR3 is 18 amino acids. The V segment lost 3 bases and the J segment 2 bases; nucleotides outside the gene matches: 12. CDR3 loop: CASSFLWGGSGRAYEQYF. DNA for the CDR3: TGTGCCAGCAGCTTCCTGTGGGGAGGTAGCGGGAGGGCCTACGAGCAGTACTTC. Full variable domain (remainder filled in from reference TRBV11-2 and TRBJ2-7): EAGVAQSPRYKIIEKRQSVAFWCNPISGHATLYWYQQILGQGPKLLIQFQNNGVVDDSQLPKDRFSAERLKGVDSTLKIQPAKLEDSAVYLCASSFLWGGSGRAYEQYFGPGTRLTVT.

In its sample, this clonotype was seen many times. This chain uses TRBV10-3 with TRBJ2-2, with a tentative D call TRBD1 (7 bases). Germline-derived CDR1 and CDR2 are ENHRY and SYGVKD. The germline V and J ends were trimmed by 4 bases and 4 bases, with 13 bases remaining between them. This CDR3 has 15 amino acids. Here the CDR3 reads CAISVAGGGTGELFF. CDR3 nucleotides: TGTGCCATCAGTGTGGCAGGGGGAGGCACCGGGGAGCTGTTTTTT.